A single sample gave rise to the 27 T cell receptor beta chains below, sequenced in a study of blood T cells in healthy people across ages. Then a second PCR, running roughly 7 to 11 cycles, was carried out with a sample-barcoded 5' primer and a J-beta primer mix. TCRdb itself ran the 5' RACE reads through MiXCR, one entry per CDR3 protein. Among fewer than 1.5 million distinct CDR3 sequences listed, 42% were seen once. The sequencing sample was made of blood. The source of these receptors is a woman in her late teens or twenties in good health.

This clonotype was found a few times. The rearrangement joins TRBV28 to TRBJ1-1; perhaps TRBD1 as D (6 bases). The V gene lost 3 bases and the J gene lost 5 bases, with 10 bases spanning the gap. From germline, CDR1 is MDHEN and CDR2 SYDVKM. The CDR3 is 13 amino acids. CDR3: CASSLDSRTEAFF. CDR3 nucleotides: TGTGCCAGCAGTTTGGACAGCCGGACTGAAGCTTTCTTT.

In this sample, this clonotype turned up a few times. The rearrangement uses TRBV20-1 and TRBJ1-2; D is possibly TRBD1 (5 bases). The ends were cut back, 1 base at V and 0 bases at J, with 15 bases in the middle. In germline, CDR1 is DFQATT, CDR2 SNEGSKA (reference sequence). CDR3 size: 16 residues. For the CDR3, the DNA is TGCAGTGCTAGAGTGGCCAGGAGGGGAGCTAACTATGGCTACACCTTC. Translated: CSARVARRGANYGYTF.

This clonotype has at least ten counts. This rearrangement joins TRBV4-1 to TRBJ2-3; TRBD2 aligns across 10 bases. The junction had 7 bases not matched to a gene; V was cut back by 4 bases and J by 6 bases. This CDR3 region has 15 residues. CDR1 and CDR2 (germline): MGHRA, YSYEKL. CDR3 in amino acids: CASSPLLAGVDTQYF. The CDR3 DNA follows: TGCGCCAGCAGCCCCCTGCTAGCGGGAGTTGATACGCAGTATTTT.

CDR3 sequence (DNA): TGCGCCAGCAGCCAAAGGGACTACCCCACAGATACGCAGTATTTT. Residues: CASSQRDYPTDTQYF. The chain recombines TRBV4-1 with TRBJ2-3; 7 nucleotides align to TRBD2. The ends lost 2 bases at V and 2 bases at J; junction bases unmatched: 4. The CDR3 is 15 residues long. CDR1 is MGHRA and CDR2 is YSYEKL in the germline V gene.

J is TRBJ1-4 and V is TRBV20-1; possibly TRBD1 for D (5 bases). Trimming shortened V by 4 bases and J by 5 bases, and 8 bases separated the two germline ends. CDR1 is DFQATT and CDR2 is SNEGSKA in the germline V gene (reference sequence). CDR3 length equals 12 residues. This chain's CDR3 is CSATGRNEKLFF. The CDR3 DNA reads TGCAGTGCTACAGGGCGGAATGAAAAACTGTTTTTT.

The chain's CDR3 is CSADTSDPRRGYTF. The CDR3 DNA follows: TGCAGTGCTGACACATCCGACCCGAGGCGTGGCTACACCTTC. The chain carries TRBV20-1 and TRBJ1-2; D not certain. Trimming removed 5 bases at V and 7 bases at J, with 20 bases between. Germline loops: CDR1 DFQATT, CDR2 SNEGSKA (reference sequence). CDR3 length: 14 residues.

This clonotype was observed a single time. The CDR3 is CASTTGAGYTF. CDR3 nucleotide sequence: TGTGCCAGCACCACAGGGGCTGGCTACACCTTC. The rearrangement joins TRBV2 to TRBJ1-2, with TRBD1 identical over 7 bases. Germline V gives CDR1 SNHLY, CDR2 FYNNEI. CDR3 length: 11 amino acids. Unmatched junction bases numbered 3, after V lost 7 bases and J lost 7 bases.

This clonotype was detected only a few times. The chain is built from TRBV12-3 or TRBV12-4 and TRBJ1-5; D ambiguous. The length of the CDR3 is 12 residues. Trimming pared 6 bases from V and 7 bases from J, leaving 10 bases between. Written as DNA, the CDR3 is TGTGCCAGCAGGGGTGATGGACAGCCCCAGCATTTT. Amino acid sequence: CASRGDGQPQHF.

The chain links TRBV3-1 to TRBJ2-5, with 7 nucleotides matching TRBD1. The CDR3 is made up of 16 amino acids. The ends lost 4 bases at V and 7 bases at J; junction bases unmatched: 15. From germline, CDR1 is LGHDT and CDR2 YNNKEL (reference sequence). In DNA form, the CDR3 reads TGTGCCAGCAGCCTCGAGCGGCAGGGGGTTTACGGGACCCAGTACTTC. Its translation is CASSLERQGVYGTQYF.

The gene calls are TRBV20-1 and TRBJ2-3, with TRBD2 as a possible D gene (5 bases). The CDR3 loop spans 14 amino acids. Per the germline V gene, CDR1 is DFQATT and CDR2 is SNEGSKA (reference sequence). The V end lost 1 base, the J end lost 6 bases, and 14 bases lay between the germline ends. The CDR3 bases are TGCAGTGCTAGAGGGACTGCGCCCCCCGATACGCAGTATTTT. It yields the protein CSARGTAPPDTQYF.

This clonotype was observed once. The CDR3 loop reads CAISSTDGEAGRQFF. CDR3 DNA: TGTGCCATCTCTTCCACCGATGGGGAAGCGGGACGACAGTTCTTC. The chain carries TRBV10-3 and TRBJ2-1; TRBD2 agrees at 7 bases. The V gene end was trimmed by 8 bases and the J gene end by 13 bases; junction bases not matched to a gene: 20. The CDR3 is 15 residues long. Germline lookup yields CDR1 ENHRY and CDR2 SYGVKD.

The rearrangement joins TRBV20-1 to TRBJ2-1; TRBD2 might be the D (7 bases). Deletions cut 3 bases from V and 4 bases from J, with 19 bases between. CDR3 size: 16 residues. Germline V CDR1 and CDR2: DFQATT, SNEGSKA (reference sequence). This CDR3 reads CSASLAEAGAYNEQFF. As DNA, the CDR3 is TGCAGTGCTAGCCTCGCCGAGGCGGGGGCTTACAATGAGCAGTTCTTC.

This clonotype was counted between two and nine times. CDR3 loop: CASRSTGSSYNEQFF. The CDR3 DNA reads as TGTGCCAGCAGGTCGACAGGGAGCTCCTACAATGAGCAGTTCTTC. This chain uses TRBV28 with TRBJ2-1, with 7 bases aligning to TRBD1. This CDR3 region has 15 residues. Losses at the gene ends were 6 bases for V and 0 bases for J; bases not matched to a gene: 5. CDR1 and CDR2 from the germline V gene are MDHEN and SYDVKM.

The V call is TRBV15, the J call TRBJ2-7; D might be TRBD1 (6 bases). CDR1 is LNHNV, CDR2 YYDKDF, per germline (reference sequence). Trimming took off 5 bases at V and 5 bases at J, with 10 bases between the two ends. The CDR3 sequence is 12 residues long. This chain's CDR3 is CATSPGHHEQYF. CDR3 DNA sequence: TGTGCCACCAGCCCGGGACACCACGAGCAGTACTTC. Looking up the rest from reference TRBV15 and TRBJ2-7 gives the full variable domain: DAMVIQNPRYQVTQFGKPVTLSCSQTLNHNVMYWYQQKSSQAPKLLFHYYDKDFNNEADTPDNFQSRRPNTSFCFLDIRSPGLGDTAMYLCATSPGHHEQYFGPGTRLTVT.

This clonotype was seen a handful of times. The chain recombines TRBV12-3 or TRBV12-4 with TRBJ2-7, with 11 bases lining up with TRBD1. V lost 5 bases, J lost 2 bases, and 11 bases stayed unmatched. The CDR3 runs 17 residues. The CDR3 loop is CASSLHSPGQGAYEQYF. CDR3 nucleotides: TGTGCCAGCAGTCTACATTCTCCGGGACAGGGGGCCTACGAGCAGTACTTC.

The chain employs TRBV28 and TRBJ1-2; weak D call: TRBD1 (5 bases). Deletions cut 5 bases from V and 0 bases from J, with 10 bases between. CDR1 is MDHEN and CDR2 is SYDVKM in the germline V gene. This CDR3 spans 14 amino acids. The CDR3 here is CASSGTRANYGYTF. The DNA for the CDR3 is TGTGCCAGCAGTGGGACCCGAGCTAACTATGGCTACACCTTC.

The chain carries TRBV12-3 or TRBV12-4 and TRBJ2-5; D possibly matches TRBD1 or TRBD2 (5 bases each). Trimming stripped 6 bases from V and 5 bases from J, with 19 bases between. The CDR3 contains 15 residues. The CDR3 DNA follows: TGTGCCAGCAGGGGGACCCGACTGGGTTTTGAGACCCAGTACTTC. Protein: CASRGTRLGFETQYF.

This chain uses TRBV9 with TRBJ1-5, with no clear D. This CDR3 comprises 14 residues. Trimming removed 4 bases at V and 5 bases at J, with 13 bases between. CDR1 and CDR2 (germline): SGDLS, YYNGEE. The CDR3 spells CASSPVGVDQPQHF. The CDR3 bases are TGTGCCAGCAGCCCCGTGGGCGTCGATCAGCCCCAGCATTTT.

The chain has TRBV15 and TRBJ2-7; D unresolved. Trimming shortened V by 4 bases and J by 1 base, and 11 bases separated the two germline ends. The CDR3 is made up of 14 amino acids. Germline V gives CDR1 LNHNV, CDR2 YYDKDF (reference sequence). Here the CDR3 DNA reads TGTGCCACCAGCATGAGTACCTCATCCTACGAGCAGTACTTC. It translates to CATSMSTSSYEQYF.

The V gene is TRBV30, the J gene TRBJ2-4; D is unclear. The J call may be faulty, since TRBJ2-7 better matches the DNA end. Germline values: CDR1 GTSNPN, CDR2 SVGIG (reference sequence). The CDR3 sequence is 11 residues long. This CDR3 reads CAWSARYEQYF. DNA of the CDR3: TGTGCCTGGAGCGCGCGCTACGAGCAGTACTTC.

This clonotype was recorded a few times. This chain links TRBV20-1 with TRBJ2-5; 8 bases are shared with TRBD2. The germline V gene encodes CDR1 DFQATT and CDR2 SNEGSKA (reference sequence). The CDR3 consists of 15 residues. J lost 5 bases, V lost 4 bases, and 12 bases had no gene match. In nucleotides, the CDR3 is TGCAGTGCTAAGGGCAGCGGGAGTGGCTTTGAGACCCAGTACTTC. It encodes CSAKGSGSGFETQYF.

The chain is built from TRBV5-1 and TRBJ2-1, with TRBD2 as a possible D gene (6 bases). V was clipped by 2 bases and J by 0 bases, with 9 bases between them. The CDR3 contains 15 residues. Germline CDR1 and CDR2: SGHRS and YFSETQ. CDR3 sequence (DNA): TGCGCCAGCAGCTTCGGCGGGGACTCCTACAATGAGCAGTTCTTC. Residues: CASSFGGDSYNEQFF.

V is TRBV29-1 and J is TRBJ2-5, with 7 nucleotides matching TRBD2. The CDR3 loop spans 15 amino acids. The J segment lost 11 bases and the V segment lost 2 bases, leaving 17 bases of the junction unmatched. Germline lookup yields CDR1 SQVTM and CDR2 ANQGSEA. The CDR3 loop reads CSVETTSKVANEQYF. CDR3 in DNA: TGCAGCGTTGAAACGACTAGCAAAGTCGCGAATGAGCAGTACTTC.

This clonotype was detected once. A much larger clone differs by one base, so this may be a read error. This chain's CDR3 is CASGRLPRGETQYF. CDR3 bases: TGTGCCAGCGGAAGACTGCCCCGAGGAGAGACCCAGTACTTC. The chain has TRBV6-1 and TRBJ2-7; D unclear. Near its end, the DNA agrees better with TRBJ2-5, so the J call may be wrong. The CDR3 runs 14 residues. Germline CDR1 is MNHNS and CDR2 is SASEGT.

The table lists this clonotype with a few counts. The rearrangement uses TRBV20-1 and TRBJ2-7; D might be TRBD2 (5 bases). Germline-derived CDR1 and CDR2 are DFQATT and SNEGSKA (reference sequence). The CDR3 runs to 12 residues. The CDR3 region is CSETTMRDEQYF. Here the CDR3 DNA reads TGCAGCGAAACGACAATGAGGGATGAGCAGTACTTC.

A few counts support this clonotype. The chain is built from TRBV12-5 and TRBJ1-2; D is perhaps TRBD1 (5 bases). Germline V gene lookup returns CDR1 LGHNT and CDR2 FRNRAP. V gave up 3 bases and J gave up 0 bases, with 11 bases separating them. This CDR3 has 15 amino acids. CDR3 sequence (DNA): TGTGCTAGTGGTTTATCCAGGGCAGCTAACTATGGCTACACCTTC. Its translation: CASGLSRAANYGYTF.

J is TRBJ2-1 and V is TRBV12-3 or TRBV12-4; 7 bases are shared with TRBD2. This CDR3 has 14 amino acids. The J segment lost 7 bases and the V segment lost 6 bases, leaving 9 bases of the junction unmatched. The CDR3 spells CASSPSGDANEQFF. CDR3 DNA sequence: TGTGCCAGCAGCCCGAGCGGGGATGCGAATGAGCAGTTCTTC.